This T cell receptor (beta chain) was retrieved from a study of T cells after yellow fever vaccination. V shed 5 bases, J shed 6 bases, and the junction held 18 bases outside the gene matches. Germline V gene sequence: CDR1 DFQATT, CDR2 SNEGSKA (reference sequence). This CDR3 has 17 residues. MiXCR, run by TCRdb on the 5' RACE reads, gives a single entry per CDR3 protein. Of hundreds of thousands of distinct CDR3 sequences listed, around 3.9% are singletons. Sequencing was performed on PBMCs, taken on the day of the yellow fever booster vaccination. This sequence joins TRBV20-1 and TRBJ1-5, with TRBD1 identical over 8 bases. The clonotype was recovered from a young man who received the YFV17D yellow fever vaccine. CDR3 coding DNA: TGCAGTGCTCTGGTCGGACAGGGTACATTTGGGAGTCAGCCCCAGCATTTT. Its translation: CSALVGQGTFGSQPQHF.